This T cell receptor (beta chain) was captured by sequencing in a study of T cells in Graves' hyperthyroidism and ophthalmopathy. Lactation, pregnancy, other autoimmune disease or uncontrolled infection excluded patients. Diagnosing involved the use of clinical symptoms, serum thyroxine and TRAb, thyroid ultrasound and orbital computed tomography. This clonotype was seen ten or more times. Its antigen is still unknown. It was RNA transcripts that yielded the amplified TCR beta CDR3 regions. HTBI primers were the set used in a first-round RT-PCR of the TCR CDR3. One entry per CDR3 protein, called by TCRdb with MiXCR from the multiplex PCR reads. Among around 690,000 distinct CDR3 sequences listed, about a fifth were seen once. Points from the study as a whole: Stable hyperthyroidism was told apart from ophthalmopathy by a model built on 13 V-J features.

The CDR3 loop spans 17 amino acids. V was trimmed by 2 bases and J by 3 bases, leaving 18 bases between them. Germline CDR1 SGHRS, CDR2 YFSETQ. The sequence was obtained from a man aged 30-40 years with Graves' ophthalmopathy. This chain uses TRBV5-1 with TRBJ2-1; D possibly corresponds to TRBD2 (7 bases). Sequencing was carried out using blood. CDR3 DNA sequence: TGCGCCAGCAGCTTCGTCACGGGGGCTAGCGGCTACAATGAGCAGTTCTTC. This codes for CASSFVTGASGYNEQFF. Full variable domain (remainder filled in from reference TRBV5-1 and TRBJ2-1): KAGVTQTPRYLIKTRGQQVTLSCSPISGHRSVSWYQQTPGQGLQFLFEYFSETQRNKGNFPGRFSGRQFSNSRSEMNVSTLELGDSALYLCASSFVTGASGYNEQFFGPGTRLTVL.